A few counts support the clone carrying this T cell receptor beta chain. The target antigen is unknown. This specimen comes from a study of cytomegalovirus exposure and HLA in healthy donors. Study results and limitations: A later analysis found most CMV-associated TCR beta chains apparently HLA-restricted. One variant, a missense change in DCLRE1C, was linked in a later analysis to TCR beta V- and J-gene trimming. Certain sequence variants were highly shared and formed a cluster, and this cluster was likely a sequencing artifact.

It was with 60 Vbeta and 13 Jbeta primers that the PCR ran. This table comes from immunoSEQ multiplex PCR, and its TCRdb copy is limited to in-frame clones, with some not included. The sample consists of roughly 110,000 clones, about four fifths of them appearing once. J lost 13 bases, V lost 4 bases, and 10 bases had no gene match. Germline V gene lookup returns CDR1 LGHNA and CDR2 YNFKEQ. The CDR3 sequence is 13 residues long. The sequencing input was PBMCs. The V and J genes are TRBV4-2 and TRBJ1-1, with TRBD1 matching 9 bases. This sequence originates from a man aged 25-40 years in good health and CMV-seropositive. CDR3: CASSRSRDREDFF. The CDR3 DNA reads TGTGCCAGCAGCCGTAGCCGGGACAGGGAGGATTTCTTT.